These 16 T cell receptor beta chains were all obtained from the same sample, sequenced in a study of tissue T cells after allogeneic stem cell transplantation. Documented time point: mouse harvest day 7 after allogeneic transplant. The graft held 10^6 splenic CD5+ T cells and 10^7 T-cell-depleted bone marrow cells. Measured with immunoSEQ multiplex PCR; TCRdb has only the in-frame clones, and not every one. The top ten hold 8.2% of the sample, which has about 7,200 clones, roughly 45% seen once. The sequenced sample consisted of lymph node tissue. The source is a female BALB/c mouse given C57BL/6 T cells with graft-versus-host disease after an allogeneic hematopoietic cell transplant.

In regard to this clone: Genes here carry mouse names. The CDR3 is CASSQQGGTEVFF. The sequenced part of the CDR3 DNA is TGTGCCAGCAGTCAACAGGGGGGGACAGAAGTCTTC. This sequence joins TRBV26 and TRBJ1-1; 8 nucleotides agree with TRBD1. The CDR3 extends 1 residue past the end of the read, so its final part is completed from the germline J gene. J gave up 5 bases and V 4 bases, and 3 bases lay outside the gene matches. The germline CDR1 and CDR2 sequences are KGHPV and FQNQEV (reference sequence). This CDR3 has 13 amino acids.

Within the sample, this clone is large. Gene labels here are mouse ones. The read finishes 1 residue shy of the CDR3 end, and the germline J gene is used to complete it. The genes are TRBV14 and TRBJ2-4, with 12 positions matching TRBD2. The CDR3 has 16 residues. Trimming cost V 1 base and J 0 bases; bases outside gene matches: 0. Per the germline V gene, CDR1 is SGHDT and CDR2 is FRDEAV. The CDR3 is CASSFDWGGSQNTLYF. The sequenced CDR3 bases are TGTGCCAGCAGTTTCGACTGGGGGGGCAGTCAAAACACCTTGTAC.

Concerning this clone: Gene and germline names: mouse. The read halts 1 residue ahead of the CDR3 end, with the missing end drawn from the germline J gene. The rearrangement uses TRBV19 and TRBJ1-5; 7 nucleotides line up with TRBD1. Germline V lookup: CDR1 FNHDT, CDR2 SITEND (reference sequence). The CDR3 is 14 residues long. J gave up 0 bases and V 6 bases, and 3 bases lay outside the gene matches. CDR3 bases read: TGTGCCAGCAACAGGGGAAGTAACAACCAGGCTCCGCTT. As protein: CASNRGSNNQAPL. The complete CDR3 protein is CASNRGSNNQAPLF. The variable domain in full, with the rest retrieved from reference TRBV19 and TRBJ1-5, is GGIITQTPKFLIGQEGQKLTLKCQQNFNHDTMYWYRQDSGKGLRLIYYSITENDLQKGDLSEGYDASREKKSSFSLTVTSAQKNEMAVFLCASNRGSNNQAPLFGEGTRLSVL.

This clone has just a few counts. The genes are named according to mouse. The DNA ends 1 residue before the CDR3 does, and the rest of the CDR3 is filled in from the germline J gene. J is TRBJ1-4 and V is TRBV16, with D possibly being TRBD1 (5 bases). CDR3 length: 14 residues. The V end lost 1 base, the J end lost 2 bases, and 5 bases lay between the germline ends. Germline assignment: CDR1 SGHSA and CDR2 FRNQAP. The CDR3 loop is CASSLGQSNERLFF. The sequenced CDR3 bases are TGTGCAAGCAGCTTAGGACAGTCCAACGAAAGATTATTT.

About this clone: Gene names denote mouse genes. The observed sequence ends 1 residue before the CDR3 terminus, with the missing tail filled in from the germline J gene. The rearrangement joins TRBV26 to TRBJ1-1; no reliable D call. This CDR3 spans 12 amino acids. Trimming cost V 5 bases and J 0 bases, with 4 bases left between them. The V gene's germline CDR1 is KGHPV and CDR2 FQNQEV (reference sequence). The CDR3 reads CASSTANTEVFF. CDR3 DNA (partial): TGTGCCAGCAGTACAGCAAACACAGAAGTCTTC.

As to this clone: Gene names refer to mouse genes. The sequenced fragment ends 1 residue before the CDR3 boundary, so the rest is inferred from the germline J gene. The chain carries TRBV26 and TRBJ1-4; no firm D call. CDR3 length: 14 residues. Looked up from germline, CDR1 is KGHPV and CDR2 is FQNQEV (reference sequence). V lost 4 bases and J 0 bases, leaving 6 bases between the germline ends. The CDR3 bases that were read are TGTGCCAGCAGTCCCAGAATTTCCAACGAAAGATTATTT. Protein: CASSPRISNERLF. The CDR3 in its entirety is CASSPRISNERLFF. Full variable domain (outside the CDR3, taken from reference TRBV26 and TRBJ1-4): NSKVIQTPRYLVKGQGQKAKMRCIPEKGHPVVFWYQQNKNNEFKFLINFQNQEVLQQIDMTEKRFSAECPSNSPCSLEIQSSEAGDSALYLCASSPRISNERLFFGHGTKLSVL.

This clone is categorized as medium-sized (0.01 to 0.1%). Gene names follow the mouse nomenclature. The CDR3 goes on 1 residue after the read ends, and that part is filled in from the germline J gene. The gene calls are TRBV31 and TRBJ1-2; D is unclear. The germline V gene has CDR1 GKSSPN and CDR2 SITVG. Deletions cut 0 bases from V and 2 bases from J, with 4 bases between. The CDR3 loop spans 12 amino acids. The CDR3 sequence is CAWSLDNSDYTF. Incomplete CDR3 DNA: TGTGCCTGGAGTCTAGATAACTCCGACTACACC.

By share, this clone counts as medium-sized. Gene names and germline match the mouse. The DNA ends 1 residue before the CDR3 does, and the rest of the CDR3 is filled in from the germline J gene. The chain is built from TRBV2 and TRBJ1-1, with D possibly being TRBD1 (6 bases). Germline loops: CDR1 LGHNA, CDR2 YSYQKL. The germline V and J ends were trimmed by 2 bases and 1 base, with 11 bases remaining between them. CDR3 size: 15 residues. CDR3 bases read: TGTGCCAGCAGCCAACCGGGACAAAGAAACACAGAAGTCTTC. Translated, it gives CASSQPGQRNTEVF. The entire CDR3 is CASSQPGQRNTEVFF.

Concerning this clone: All gene names here are mouse names. Read data end 1 residue before the CDR3 end; the end is taken from the germline J gene. The genes are TRBV26 and TRBJ1-1; a weak D match, TRBD1 (6 bases). Germline V gene lookup returns CDR1 KGHPV and CDR2 FQNQEV (reference sequence). This CDR3 has 14 amino acids. V dropped 4 bases and J dropped 0 bases, with 9 bases sitting between them. The sequenced part of the CDR3 DNA is TGTGCCAGCAGTCCGGGACAAGCAAACACAGAAGTCTTC. This gives the protein CASSPGQANTEVF. The entire CDR3 protein reads CASSPGQANTEVFF.

This clone was found a few times. Any gene name here is a mouse gene name. The observed sequence ends 1 residue before the CDR3 terminus, with the missing tail filled in from the germline J gene. The rearrangement joins TRBV12-1 to TRBJ2-7, with D unclear. Per the germline V gene, CDR1 is SGHSN and CDR2 is HYEKVE. CDR3 length: 13 amino acids. Trimming took off 0 bases at V and 7 bases at J, with 12 bases between the two ends. The CDR3 sequence is CASSLVPAWEQYF. CDR3 DNA, as far as it was read: TGTGCCAGCTCTCTCGTTCCAGCCTGGGAACAGTAC.

With respect to this clone: Mouse gene names apply. From the germline J gene comes the end of the CDR3, since the read stops 1 residue before it. The chain uses TRBV23 and TRBJ2-2. CDR3 length equals 14 residues. Per the germline V gene, CDR1 is KGHTA and CDR2 is FQNQQP. CDR3 protein: CSSSQEANTGQLYF. The sequenced part of the CDR3 DNA is TGCTCCAGCAGTCAGGAGGCAAACACCGGGCAGCTCTAC.

With regard to this clone: Mouse gene names apply. Read coverage stops 1 residue before the CDR3 terminus; the germline J gene supplies the remainder. The chain carries TRBV16 and TRBJ2-7; the match to TRBD2 covers 8 bases. Germline loops: CDR1 SGHSA, CDR2 FRNQAP. This CDR3 comprises 14 residues. With V trimmed by 0 bases and J by 4 bases, 2 bases remained unmatched. The CDR3 loop reads CASSLEDWDYEQYF. The part of the CDR3 DNA that was read is TGTGCAAGCAGCTTAGAGGACTGGGATTATGAACAGTAC.

This clone was observed a few times. Gene names denote mouse genes. The read falls 1 residue short of the CDR3 end, and the missing part is taken from the germline J gene. The chain joins TRBV26 to TRBJ2-5, with a tentative D call TRBD1 (6 bases). The CDR3 is made up of 14 amino acids. The V and J ends lost 3 bases and 2 bases respectively, with 9 bases between them. Germline assignment: CDR1 KGHPV and CDR2 FQNQEV (reference sequence). Partial CDR3 DNA: TGTGCCAGCAGTCTCAGGGACATCCAAGACACCCAGTAC. Protein: CASSLRDIQDTQY. In full, the CDR3 is CASSLRDIQDTQYF.

As to this clone: Genes and germline come from the mouse. The read halts 1 residue ahead of the CDR3 end, with the missing end drawn from the germline J gene. The rearrangement links TRBV29 to TRBJ1-1; D is uncertain. Germline assignment: CDR1 MSHET and CDR2 SYDVDS. The CDR3 length is 12 residues. V was cut by 5 bases and J by 0 bases, with 4 bases left in between. This CDR3 reads CASSPTNTEVFF. CDR3 DNA (partial): TGTGCTAGCAGTCCGACAAACACAGAAGTCTTC.

Regarding this clone: The gene symbols are mouse symbols. Sequencing ends 1 residue short of the CDR3 end; the germline J gene provides the rest. The gene calls are TRBV12-1 and TRBJ1-4; no clear D gene. Germline-derived CDR1 and CDR2 are SGHSN and HYEKVE. The V gene lost 1 base and the J gene lost 3 bases, with 8 bases spanning the gap. The CDR3 extends over 14 amino acids. This chain's CDR3 is CASSLGVPNERLFF. The covered CDR3 bases are TGTGCCAGCTCTCTTGGGGTCCCCAACGAAAGATTATTT.

In its sample, this clone was seen a few times. Gene names refer to mouse genes. The read terminates 1 residue before the CDR3 end, so the remaining end is supplied by the germline J gene. This chain joins TRBV1 and TRBJ1-4; 8 bases align to TRBD1. CDR3 length: 15 amino acids. The germline V gene encodes CDR1 NSQYPW and CDR2 LRSPGD (reference sequence). The junction had 6 bases not matched to a gene; V was cut back by 4 bases and J by 5 bases. The covered CDR3 bases are TGCACCTGCAGTGGTCCGGGACAGGTTAACGAAAGATTATTT. The encoded protein is CTCSGPGQVNERLF. The whole CDR3 region reads CTCSGPGQVNERLFF.